A single sample is the source of the 9 T cell receptor beta chains below, sequenced in a study of shared clonotypes between healthy human individuals. Some clones are missing from TCRdb's copy, which holds only in-frame ones; the method was immunoSEQ multiplex PCR. The sample yields roughly 640,000 clones, 95% to 98% seen once. What was sequenced was naive CD4+ T cells sorted from blood. The subset is: CD45RA+ positively selected. Every receptor here comes from a woman in her 30s in good health.

The chain combines TRBV19 with TRBJ2-3, with a possible D match to TRBD2 (5 bases). In germline, CDR1 is LNHDA, CDR2 SQIVND (reference sequence). V lost 4 bases to trimming and J lost 3 bases, with 17 bases between them. The CDR3 totals 16 residues. CDR3 in DNA: TGTGCCAGTAGTACGAACCCGTGGAGGCTGACAGATACGCAGTATTTT. Its translation: CASSTNPWRLTDTQYF.

The V gene is TRBV7-2, the J gene TRBJ2-2; unclear D gene. With 3 bases removed from V and 3 bases from J, the gap between germline ends came to 8 bases. The CDR3 consists of 14 residues. Germline CDR1 is SGHTA and CDR2 is FQGNSA. CDR3 coding DNA: TGTGCCAGCAGCTTTTGGCAATACACCGGGGAGCTGTTTTTT. This sequence encodes CASSFWQYTGELFF.

The chain couples TRBV4-1 to TRBJ2-3, with TRBD2 identical over 16 bases. The V gene's germline CDR1 is MGHRA and CDR2 YSYEKL. V gave up 9 bases and J gave up 3 bases; unmatched junction bases: 6. The CDR3 is 16 amino acids. In nucleotides, the CDR3 is TGCGCCAGGGGGACTAGCGGGAGGGTGGGGACAGATACGCAGTATTTT. Amino acid sequence: CARGTSGRVGTDTQYF.

The J gene is TRBJ1-2, the V gene TRBV28; D remains ambiguous. Germline CDR1 reads MDHEN; CDR2 reads SYDVKM. The CDR3 contains 12 residues. V was trimmed by 2 bases and J by 8 bases, leaving 9 bases between them. CDR3 sequence: CASSLVGNGYTF. The DNA of the CDR3 is TGTGCCAGCAGTTTAGTGGGAAACGGCTACACCTTC.

This chain joins TRBV5-1 and TRBJ1-4, with a weak D call TRBD1 (5 bases). Germline CDR1 SGHRS, CDR2 YFSETQ. The CDR3 loop spans 15 amino acids. The germline V and J ends were trimmed by 0 bases and 8 bases, with 14 bases remaining between them. In DNA form, the CDR3 reads TGCGCCAGCAGCTTGGGTCTCGATAGGGGCGAAAAACTGTTTTTT. This gives the protein CASSLGLDRGEKLFF.

The chain uses TRBV5-1 and TRBJ2-5; D is uncertain. V lost 5 bases and J lost 4, with 15 bases in between. This CDR3 is built from 14 residues. Germline CDR1 and CDR2: SGHRS and YFSETQ. In DNA form, the CDR3 reads TGCGCCAGCAGTCTGGTCCTGACGGGAGAGACCCAGTACTTC. This encodes CASSLVLTGETQYF.

The chain carries TRBV11-3 and TRBJ1-1, with no clear D. Germline V gene sequence: CDR1 SGHNT, CDR2 YENEEA. Trimming removed 0 bases from V and 3 bases from J, with 8 bases in between. This CDR3 spans 14 amino acids. CDR3 protein: CASSLEGDHTEAFF. The DNA of the CDR3 is TGTGCCAGCAGCTTAGAGGGAGATCACACTGAAGCTTTCTTT.

The chain employs TRBV12-2 and TRBJ2-5; the D segment call TRBD2 is taken from the table without a DNA check. TRBV12-2 is designated a pseudogene. The CDR3 runs 16 residues. CDR3 protein: CASPNPCVGAKETQYF. CDR3 nucleotide sequence: TGTGCAAGTCCCAACCCCTGCGTTGGTGCTAAAGAGACCCAGTACTTC.

As regards this clone: Other DNA sequences in this specimen translate into the identical CDR3. This rearrangement joins TRBV7-7 to TRBJ2-5; D possibly matches TRBD1 or TRBD2 (6 bases each). The CDR3 contains 12 residues. V lost 8 bases and J 4 bases, leaving 11 bases between the germline ends. CDR1 is SSHAT and CDR2 is FNYEAQ in the germline V gene (reference sequence). The CDR3 DNA reads TGTGCCAGCCCCGGAGGGGGAGAGACCCAGTACTTC. Its protein is CASPGGGETQYF.